Listed here are 9 T cell receptor beta chains from one sample, sequenced in a study of monozygotic twins with inflammatory bowel disease. TCRdb re-called the 5' RACE reads, yielding one record per CDR3 amino acid sequence without DNA. Its listing shows about 150,000 distinct CDR3 sequences. The sequenced sample was blood. The source of these receptors is a human donor with ulcerative colitis or Crohn's disease, or a healthy co-twin of an affected twin (not recorded which).

V usage is TRBV7-2 and J usage is TRBJ2-5; absent DNA, TCRdb's TRBD2 call cannot be checked. Germline values: CDR1 SGHTA, CDR2 FQGNSA. This CDR3 has 16 residues. CDR3 sequence reads: CASTFKLAGESKTQYF. The full variable domain, completed using reference TRBV7-2 and TRBJ2-5, is GAGVSQSPSNKVTEKGKDVELRCDPISGHTALYWYRQSLGQGLEFLIYFQGNSAPDKSGLPSDRFSAERTGGSVSTLTIQRTQQEDSAVYLCASTFKLAGESKTQYFGPGTRLLVL.

This chain joins TRBV7-9 and TRBJ2-1; the TCRdb D gene call, TRBD2, has no DNA to confirm it. Germline values: CDR1 SEHNR, CDR2 FQNEAQ (reference sequence). The CDR3 runs to 13 residues. CDR3 sequence reads: CASSLEAGDEQFF.

CDR3 sequence reads: CASSSGTNEKLFF. The chain joins TRBV7-9 to TRBJ1-4. Germline V gives CDR1 SEHNR, CDR2 FQNEAQ (reference sequence). The CDR3 is 13 amino acids.

This chain connects TRBV18 to TRBJ1-4. Looked up from germline, CDR1 is KGHSH and CDR2 is LQKENI. The CDR3 sequence is 13 residues long. The CDR3 is CASSEGFREKLFF.

The chain carries TRBV7-2 and TRBJ1-2. CDR1 and CDR2 (germline): SGHTA, FQGNSA. CDR3 length equals 14 residues. CDR3: CASRKTTANYGYTF.

This chain uses TRBV4-3 with TRBJ1-2. The V gene's germline CDR1 is LGHNA and CDR2 YSLEER. The CDR3 covers 15 residues. The CDR3 sequence: CASSQDRYRKNGYTF.

The chain uses TRBV30 and TRBJ2-1; without DNA, the TCRdb call of TRBD1 cannot be checked. The CDR3 spans 14 residues. Looked up from germline, CDR1 is GTSNPN and CDR2 is SVGIG (reference sequence). This CDR3 is CAWSVPGRRNEQFF.

The V gene is TRBV6-1, the J gene TRBJ1-1; TCRdb designates TRBD1, a call that cannot be tested without DNA. The CDR3 spans 16 residues. Looked up from germline, CDR1 is MNHNS and CDR2 is SASEGT. The CDR3 is CASSTVPTGVGSEAFF.

The chain is built from TRBV5-5 and TRBJ2-7; TCRdb gives TRBD2 as the D gene, but with no DNA this cannot be confirmed. CDR1 SGHKS and CDR2 YYEKEE come from the germline V gene (reference sequence). The CDR3 has 15 residues. The CDR3 sequence is CASSLISASDYEQYF.